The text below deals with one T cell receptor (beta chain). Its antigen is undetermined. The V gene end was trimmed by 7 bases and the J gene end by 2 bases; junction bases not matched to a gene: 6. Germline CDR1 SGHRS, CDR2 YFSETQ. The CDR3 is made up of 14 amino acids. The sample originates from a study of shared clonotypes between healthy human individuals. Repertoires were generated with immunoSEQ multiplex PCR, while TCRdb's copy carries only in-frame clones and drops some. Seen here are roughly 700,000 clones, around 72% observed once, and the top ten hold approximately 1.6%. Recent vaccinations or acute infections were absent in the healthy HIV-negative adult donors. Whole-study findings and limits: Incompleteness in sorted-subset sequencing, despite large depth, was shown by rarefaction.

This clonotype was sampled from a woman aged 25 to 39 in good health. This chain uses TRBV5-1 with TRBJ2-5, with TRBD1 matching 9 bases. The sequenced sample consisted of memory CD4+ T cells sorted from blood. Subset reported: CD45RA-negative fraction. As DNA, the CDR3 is TGCGCCAGCGGGAAGGGACAGGGACAAGAGACCCAGTACTTC. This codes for CASGKGQGQETQYF.